Listed below are T cell receptor beta chains from one sample, sequenced in a study of shared clonotypes between healthy human individuals. The repertoire was sequenced with immunoSEQ multiplex PCR; TCRdb's copy has only in-frame clones and lacks some. The table has roughly 1,000,000 clones, 70% to 80% seen once. The material sequenced was memory CD4+ T cells from PBMCs. These TCRs come from a man aged 18-30 years in good health. Some clones in this sample may be carry-over from other donors' samples. The CDR3 runs from the conserved cysteine through the conserved F or W. D genes are given only for firm matches. Clone size is stated in some rows and not others, as once, few, many or a class when expanded.

j_gene,d_gene,abundance,v_gene,CDR3aa,CDR3nt
TRBJ2-1,TRBD2,NA,TRBV7-2,CASSLLGLGYNEQFF,TGTGCCAGCAGCTTACTTGGACTAGGTTACAATGAGCAGTTCTTC
TRBJ2-5,TRBD1,once,TRBV7-2,CASSLAGTGPETQYF,TGTGCCAGCAGCTTAGCCGGGACAGGGCCAGAGACCCAGTACTTC
TRBJ2-3,NA,NA,TRBV6-1,CASSGGGRGYTDTQYF,TGTGCCAGCAGTGGAGGTGGCAGAGGATACACAGATACGCAGTATTTT
TRBJ2-7,NA,NA,TRBV4-1,CASSQGRPGTYEQYF,TGCGCCAGCAGCCAAGGCCGGCCAGGGACGTACGAGCAGTACTTC
TRBJ1-2,NA,NA,TRBV28,CASAARYGYTF,TGTGCCAGCGCCGCCCGCTATGGCTACACCTTC
TRBJ1-2,TRBD1,NA,TRBV6-6,CASSLGTGRYGYTF,TGTGCCAGCAGTTTGGGGACAGGCAGATATGGCTACACCTTC
TRBJ2-2,TRBD2,once,TRBV30,CAWRAAWTSGRAGELFF,TGTGCCTGGAGAGCGGCTTGGACTAGCGGGAGGGCCGGGGAGCTGTTTTTT
TRBJ2-5,TRBD1,NA,TRBV9,CASSPRTGPNQETQYF,TGTGCCAGCAGCCCCCGGACAGGCCCTAACCAAGAGACCCAGTACTTC
TRBJ2-5,TRBD2,NA,TRBV5-8,CASSISTSGNQETQYF,TGTGCCAGCAGCATTTCGACTAGCGGGAACCAAGAGACCCAGTACTTC
TRBJ2-7,TRBD1,NA,TRBV11-2,CASSSIRDRVHEQYF,TGTGCCAGCAGCTCCATCCGGGACAGGGTTCACGAGCAGTACTTC
TRBJ2-5,NA,NA,TRBV19,CASSLDLVGAQYF,TGTGCCAGTAGTCTGGACCTAGTGGGGGCCCAGTACTTC
TRBJ2-2,NA,NA,TRBV5-1,CASSLVLPSVNTGELFF,TGCGCCAGCAGCTTGGTATTACCCAGTGTGAACACCGGGGAGCTGTTTTTT
TRBJ1-1,NA,NA,TRBV12-5,CASGRGTENTEAFF,TGTGCTAGTGGCCGCGGGACTGAGAACACTGAAGCTTTCTTT
TRBJ1-2,NA,NA,TRBV10-2,CASSKDIRGNYGYTF,TGCGCCAGCAGTAAGGACATAAGAGGGAACTATGGCTACACCTTC
TRBJ2-4,TRBD1,NA,TRBV28,CASGTGGAKNIQYF,TGTGCCAGCGGGACAGGCGGCGCCAAAAACATTCAGTACTTC
TRBJ1-3,TRBD1,NA,TRBV11-2,CASSAGTGGRGNTIYF,TGTGCCAGCAGCGCCGGGACAGGGGGCCGGGGAAACACCATATATTTT
TRBJ2-1,NA,once,TRBV5-1,CASSINRNYNEQFF,TGCGCCAGCAGCATCAACAGGAATTACAATGAGCAGTTCTTC
TRBJ2-1,TRBD2,NA,TRBV4-2,CASSQDLRLARNEQFF,TGTGCCAGCAGCCAAGATCTTCGACTAGCCCGCAATGAGCAGTTCTTC
TRBJ2-7,TRBD2,many,TRBV7-6,CASSLLTSGIVDEQYF,TGTGCCAGCAGCCTTCTGACTAGCGGGATCGTTGACGAGCAGTACTTC
TRBJ1-2,NA,NA,TRBV28,CASTLWGAYGYTF,TGTGCCAGCACCTTATGGGGGGCTTATGGCTACACCTTC
TRBJ2-1,TRBD2,NA,TRBV10-3,CAISLLAGGYNEQFF,TGTGCCATCAGCCTACTAGCGGGGGGGTACAATGAGCAGTTCTTC
TRBJ2-5,TRBD2,once,TRBV7-9,CASSSALAGGVKTQYF,TGTGCCAGCAGCTCTGCACTAGCGGGAGGCGTGAAGACCCAGTACTTC
TRBJ2-7,NA,NA,TRBV6-5,CASSYSGEERYEQYF,TGTGCCAGCAGTTACTCGGGGGAGGAACGCTACGAGCAGTACTTC
TRBJ1-6,NA,NA,TRBV30,CACTMSVPSDLLHF,TGTGCCTGTACCATGTCGGTACCCTCGGATCTCCTCCACTTT
TRBJ1-5,NA,few,TRBV29-1,CSVGGGSNQPQHF,TGCAGCGTTGGGGGGGGGAGCAATCAGCCCCAGCATTTT
TRBJ2-7,NA,NA,TRBV5-1,CASSPGTSEQYF,TGCGCCAGCAGCCCGGGGACAAGCGAGCAGTACTTC
TRBJ2-7,NA,few,TRBV14,CASSQDLQYEDEQYF,TGTGCCAGCAGCCAAGATTTGCAGTACGAGGACGAGCAGTACTTC
TRBJ2-3,NA,NA,TRBV28,CASSLRDTTDTQYF,TGTGCCAGCAGTTTAAGGGACACCACAGATACGCAGTATTTT
TRBJ2-5,TRBD1,many,TRBV27,CASRLGQGRGKTQYF,TGTGCCAGCAGGTTGGGACAGGGGCGAGGGAAGACCCAGTACTTC
TRBJ2-1,NA,NA,TRBV18,CASSPPLLYNEQFF,TGTGCCAGCTCACCACCGTTACTTTACAATGAGCAGTTCTTC
TRBJ1-5,TRBD1,once,TRBV19,CASSGGQGRGQPQHF,TGTGCCAGTAGTGGGGGACAGGGTAGGGGTCAGCCCCAGCATTTT